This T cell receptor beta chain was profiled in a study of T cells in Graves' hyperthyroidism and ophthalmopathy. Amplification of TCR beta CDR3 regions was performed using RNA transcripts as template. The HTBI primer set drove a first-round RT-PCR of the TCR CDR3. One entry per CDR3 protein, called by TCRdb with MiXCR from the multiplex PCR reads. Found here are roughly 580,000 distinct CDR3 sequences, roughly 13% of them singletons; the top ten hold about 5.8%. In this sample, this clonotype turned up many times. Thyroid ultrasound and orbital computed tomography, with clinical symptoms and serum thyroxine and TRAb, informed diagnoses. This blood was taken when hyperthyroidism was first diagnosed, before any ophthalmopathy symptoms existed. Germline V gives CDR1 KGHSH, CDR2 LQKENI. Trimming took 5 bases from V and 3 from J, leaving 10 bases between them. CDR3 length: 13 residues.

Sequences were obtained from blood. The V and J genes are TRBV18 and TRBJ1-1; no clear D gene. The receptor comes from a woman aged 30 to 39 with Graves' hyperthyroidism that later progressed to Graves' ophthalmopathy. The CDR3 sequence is CASSGPDYTEAFF. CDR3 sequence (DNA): TGTGCCAGCTCAGGACCAGATTACACTGAAGCTTTCTTT.